This T cell receptor (beta chain) was captured by sequencing in a study of cytomegalovirus exposure and HLA in healthy donors. Points from the study as a whole: Reports indicated that the classifier achieved high specificity and sensitivity in diagnosing cytomegalovirus status. Most TCR sequences were uncommon, yet certain public TCRs appeared in many donors.

Data came from immunoSEQ multiplex PCR; TCRdb stores just in-frame clones and leaves some out. The sample carries fewer than 90,000 clones, around 94% recorded once. This clone was recorded once. As yet, its antigen is unknown. The J segment lost 5 bases and the V segment lost 5 bases, leaving 5 bases of the junction unmatched. There are 14 residues in the CDR3. CDR1 and CDR2 (germline): SGHDT, YYEEEE. The source of this sequence is a woman aged 18-29 years in good health and CMV-seronegative. This chain links TRBV5-6 with TRBJ1-2, with TRBD1 matching 11 bases. Input material: PBMCs. The chain's CDR3 is CASSSGQGAYGYTF. In nucleotides, the CDR3 is TGTGCCAGCAGTTCTGGACAGGGGGCGTATGGCTACACCTTC.